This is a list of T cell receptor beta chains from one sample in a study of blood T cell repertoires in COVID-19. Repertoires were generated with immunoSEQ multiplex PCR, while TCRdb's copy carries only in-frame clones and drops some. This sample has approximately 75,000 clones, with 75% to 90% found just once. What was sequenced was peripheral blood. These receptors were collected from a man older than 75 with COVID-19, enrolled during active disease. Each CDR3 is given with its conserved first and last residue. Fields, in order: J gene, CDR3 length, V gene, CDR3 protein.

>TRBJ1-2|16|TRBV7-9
CASSWTENLFLYGYTF
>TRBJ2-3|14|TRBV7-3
CASSTSGGTDTQYF
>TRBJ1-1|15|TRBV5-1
CASSLPQTHNTEAFF
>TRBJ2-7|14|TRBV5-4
CASSPTGTSREQYF
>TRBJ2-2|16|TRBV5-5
CASSLKGRQNTGELFF
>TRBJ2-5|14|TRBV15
CATSRTRLQETQYF
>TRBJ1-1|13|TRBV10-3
CAISEDRVTEAFF
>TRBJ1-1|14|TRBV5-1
CASSLEGYGTEAFF
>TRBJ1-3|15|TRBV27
CASSWGRGSGNTIYF
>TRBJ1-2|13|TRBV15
CATSIRGARGYTF
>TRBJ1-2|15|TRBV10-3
CAIRGSGTFKDGYTF
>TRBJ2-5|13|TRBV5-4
CACTGGPQETQYF
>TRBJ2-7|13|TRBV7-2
CASSLNRHYEQYF
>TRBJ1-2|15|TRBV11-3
CASSLSVGGSGGYTF
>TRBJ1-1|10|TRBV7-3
CASSFYEAFF
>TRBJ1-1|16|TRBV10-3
CAISESSGAGRAEAFF
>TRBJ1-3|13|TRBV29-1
CSVELAGGNTIYF
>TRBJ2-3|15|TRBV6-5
CASRGLAGVGDTQYF
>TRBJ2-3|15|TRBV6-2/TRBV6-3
CASSYADAPTDTQYF
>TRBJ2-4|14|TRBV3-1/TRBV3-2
CASSPRTSGNIQYF